Sequencing of this T cell receptor beta chain was carried out in a study of cytomegalovirus exposure and HLA in healthy donors. Turning to the study itself: The approximately 600 first-cohort repertoires shared a platform with the approximately 120 validation repertoires, as reported in a later analysis.

Measured with immunoSEQ multiplex PCR; TCRdb has only the in-frame clones, and not every one. The table lists about 58,000 clones, about 88% of them singletons. The CDR3 runs to 16 residues. Trimming removed 6 bases from V and 4 bases from J; junction bases left unmatched: 14. About this clone: Its antigen remains unknown.

Findings and caveats of the study: First-cohort TCR clusters tended to co-occur in the approximately 110 validation repertoires, a later analysis found. Reportedly, diagnosis of cytomegalovirus status by the classifier showed high specificity and sensitivity. The investigators catalogued 150 to 200 TCR beta chains as cytomegalovirus-associated.

The sample comprised PBMCs. This clonotype was sampled from a man between 18 and 29 years old in good health and CMV-seronegative. The chain recombines TRBV23-1 with TRBJ2-7; 8 positions match TRBD1. TRBV23-1 has ORF status, its function being uncertain. CDR3 region: CASRFGPKGQVYEQYF. The CDR3 DNA sequence: TGCGCCAGCAGATTCGGACCCAAGGGACAGGTATACGAGCAGTACTTC.